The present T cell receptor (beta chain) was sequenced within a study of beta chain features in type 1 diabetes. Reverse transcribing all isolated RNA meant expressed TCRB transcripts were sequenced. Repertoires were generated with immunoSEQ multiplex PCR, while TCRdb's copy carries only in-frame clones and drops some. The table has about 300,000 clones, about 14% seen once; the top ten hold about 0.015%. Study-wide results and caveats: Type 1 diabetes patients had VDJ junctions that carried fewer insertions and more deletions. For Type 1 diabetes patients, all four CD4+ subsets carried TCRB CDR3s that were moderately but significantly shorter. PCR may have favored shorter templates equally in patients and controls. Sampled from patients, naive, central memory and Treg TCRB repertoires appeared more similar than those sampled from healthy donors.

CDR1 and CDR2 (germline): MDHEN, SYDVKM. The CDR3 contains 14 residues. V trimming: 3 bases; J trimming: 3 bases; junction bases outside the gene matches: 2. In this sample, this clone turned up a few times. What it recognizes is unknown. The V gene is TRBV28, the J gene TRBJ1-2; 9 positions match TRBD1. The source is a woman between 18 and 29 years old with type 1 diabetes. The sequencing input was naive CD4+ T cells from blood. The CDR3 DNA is TGTGCCAGCAGTTTTCGGGACAGGGACTATGGCTACACCTTC. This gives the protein CASSFRDRDYGYTF.